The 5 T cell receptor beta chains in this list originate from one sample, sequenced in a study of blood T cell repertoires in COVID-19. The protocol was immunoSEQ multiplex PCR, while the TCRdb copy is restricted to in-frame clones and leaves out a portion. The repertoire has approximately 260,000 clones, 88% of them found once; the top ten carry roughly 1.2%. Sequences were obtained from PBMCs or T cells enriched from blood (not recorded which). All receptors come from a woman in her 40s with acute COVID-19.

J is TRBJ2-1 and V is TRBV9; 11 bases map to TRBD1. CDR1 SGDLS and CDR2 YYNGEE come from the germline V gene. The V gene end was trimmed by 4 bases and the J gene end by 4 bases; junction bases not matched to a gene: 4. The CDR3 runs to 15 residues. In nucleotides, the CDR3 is TGTGCCAGCAGCCGGACAGGGGGCGCGTACAATGAGCAGTTCTTC. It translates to CASSRTGGAYNEQFF.

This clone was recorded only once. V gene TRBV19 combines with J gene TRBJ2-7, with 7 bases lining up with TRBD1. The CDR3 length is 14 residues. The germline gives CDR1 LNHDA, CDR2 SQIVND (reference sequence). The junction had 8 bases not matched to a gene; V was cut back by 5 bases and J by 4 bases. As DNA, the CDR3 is TGTGCCAGTAGTCCTCGTGACAGGGCATACGAGCAGTACTTC. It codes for CASSPRDRAYEQYF.

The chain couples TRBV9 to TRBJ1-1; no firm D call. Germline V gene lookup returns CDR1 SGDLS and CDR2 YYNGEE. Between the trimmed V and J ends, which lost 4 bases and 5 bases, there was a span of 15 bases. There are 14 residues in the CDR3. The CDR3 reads CASSPDGARTEAFF. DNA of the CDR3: TGTGCCAGCAGCCCAGATGGTGCCAGGACTGAAGCTTTCTTT.

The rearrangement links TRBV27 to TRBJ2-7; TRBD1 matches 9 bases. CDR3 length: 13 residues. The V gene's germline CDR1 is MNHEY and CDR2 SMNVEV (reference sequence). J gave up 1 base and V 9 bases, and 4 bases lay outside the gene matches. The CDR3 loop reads CASRGTGSYEQYV. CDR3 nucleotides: TGTGCCAGTCGTGGGACAGGGTCCTACGAGCAGTACGTC.

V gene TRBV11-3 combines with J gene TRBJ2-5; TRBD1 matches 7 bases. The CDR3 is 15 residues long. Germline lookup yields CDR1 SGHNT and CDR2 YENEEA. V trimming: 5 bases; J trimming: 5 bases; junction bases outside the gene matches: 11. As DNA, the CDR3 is TGTGCCAGCAGCCCGTTCCTGACAGGGTGGGAGACCCAGTACTTC. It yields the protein CASSPFLTGWETQYF.